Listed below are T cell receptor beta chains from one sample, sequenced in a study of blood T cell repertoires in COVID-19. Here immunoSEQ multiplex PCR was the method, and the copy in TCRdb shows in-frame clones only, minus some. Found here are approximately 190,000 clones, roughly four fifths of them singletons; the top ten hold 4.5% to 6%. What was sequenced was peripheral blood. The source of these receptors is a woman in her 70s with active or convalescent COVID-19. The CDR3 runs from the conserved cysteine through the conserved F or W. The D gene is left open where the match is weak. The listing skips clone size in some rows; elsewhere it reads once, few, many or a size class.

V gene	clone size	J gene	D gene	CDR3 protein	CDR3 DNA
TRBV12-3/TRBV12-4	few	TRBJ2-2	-	CASSLTSTGELFF	TGTGCCAGCAGTCTCACTAGCACCGGGGAGCTGTTTTTT
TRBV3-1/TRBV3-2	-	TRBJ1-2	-	CASSRPGAYGYTF	TGTGCCAGCAGCCGCCCAGGGGCCTATGGCTACACCTTC
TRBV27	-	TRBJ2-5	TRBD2	CASSLFLAGAPGTQYF	TGTGCCAGCAGCCTTTTCCTAGCGGGAGCACCTGGGACCCAGTACTTC
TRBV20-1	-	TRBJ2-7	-	CSASSQQSLSEQYF	TGCAGTGCTAGTTCGCAACAGAGCCTAAGCGAGCAGTACTTC
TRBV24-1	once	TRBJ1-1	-	CATRESGNRAEAFF	TGTGCCACCAGGGAATCAGGGAATAGGGCTGAAGCTTTCTTT
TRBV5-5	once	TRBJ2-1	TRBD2	CASSGPLRTSGFYNEQFF	TGTGCCAGCAGCGGACCCCTTAGGACTAGCGGGTTTTACAATGAGCAGTTCTTC
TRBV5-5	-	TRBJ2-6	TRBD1	CASSGQGASGANVLTF	TGTGCCAGCAGCGGTCAGGGGGCCTCTGGGGCCAACGTCCTGACTTTC
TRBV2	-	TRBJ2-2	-	CATQTDRGTGELFF	TGTGCCACCCAGACTGATCGGGGCACCGGGGAGCTGTTTTTT
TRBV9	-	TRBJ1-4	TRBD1	CASSVGQGEEKLFF	TGTGCCAGCAGCGTAGGACAGGGTGAGGAAAAACTGTTTTTT
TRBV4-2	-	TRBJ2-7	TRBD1	CASSQPRGTGAYEQYF	TGTGCCAGCAGCCAACCTCGGGGGACAGGGGCGTACGAGCAGTACTTC
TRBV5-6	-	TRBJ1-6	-	CASSFGRGWNSPLHF	TGTGCCAGCAGCTTTGGGAGGGGCTGGAATTCACCCCTCCACTTT
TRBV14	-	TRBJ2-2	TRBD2	CASSPLAGGNTGELFF	TGTGCCAGCAGCCCCCTAGCGGGAGGTAACACCGGGGAGCTGTTTTTT
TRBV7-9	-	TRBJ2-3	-	CASSLGGTTDTQYF	TGTGCCAGCAGCTTAGGAGGAACCACAGATACGCAGTATTTT
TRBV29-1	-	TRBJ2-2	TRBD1	CSALTRDRGSTGELFF	TGCAGCGCACTCACCCGGGACAGGGGATCCACCGGGGAGCTGTTTTTT
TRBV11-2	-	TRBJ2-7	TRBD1	CASSLNGQGDYEQYF	TGTGCCAGCAGCTTAAACGGACAGGGGGACTACGAGCAGTACTTC
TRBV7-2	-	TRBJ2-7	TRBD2	CASRGAGARPYEQYF	TGTGCCAGTCGGGGCGCGGGAGCAAGACCCTACGAGCAGTACTTC
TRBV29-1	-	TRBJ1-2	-	CSVEARGGVGGYTF	TGCAGCGTTGAGGCTCGGGGGGGCGTTGGCGGCTACACCTTC
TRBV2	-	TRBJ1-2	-	CASSQTHPTTNNYGYTF	TGTGCCAGCTCCCAAACCCACCCGACAACAAATAACTATGGCTACACCTTC
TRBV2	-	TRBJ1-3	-	CASSHRTGNSGNTIYF	TGTGCCAGCAGCCATCGCACAGGCAACTCTGGAAACACCATATATTTT
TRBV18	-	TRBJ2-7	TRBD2	CASSPPGLNEQYF	TGTGCCAGCTCACCACCGGGACTAAACGAGCAGTACTTC
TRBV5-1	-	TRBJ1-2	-	CASSFGVGGIAYGYTF	TGCGCCAGCAGCTTCGGGGTCGGGGGTATCGCCTATGGCTACACCTTC
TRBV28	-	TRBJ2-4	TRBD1	CASSSVTNGQGKNIQYF	TGTGCCAGCAGTTCTGTAACGAACGGACAGGGGAAAAACATTCAGTACTTC
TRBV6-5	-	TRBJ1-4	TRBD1	CASSYQGADEKLFF	TGTGCCAGCAGTTATCAGGGGGCGGATGAAAAACTGTTTTTT
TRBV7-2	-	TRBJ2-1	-	CASSFHYNEQFF	TGTGCCAGCAGCTTCCACTACAATGAGCAGTTCTTC
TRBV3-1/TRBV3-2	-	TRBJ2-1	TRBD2	CASSRLREGEQFF	TGTGCCAGCAGCAGATTAAGGGAGGGGGAGCAGTTCTTC
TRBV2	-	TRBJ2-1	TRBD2	CASSDRGRGNEQFF	TGTGCCAGCAGTGACCGCGGGAGGGGCAATGAGCAGTTCTTC
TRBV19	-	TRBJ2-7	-	CASSWAVSSYEQYF	TGTGCCAGTAGTTGGGCAGTTTCCTCCTACGAGCAGTACTTC
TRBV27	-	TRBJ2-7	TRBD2	CASSLSVPGTSTSYEQYF	TGTGCCAGCAGTTTATCTGTCCCCGGGACTAGTACCTCCTACGAGCAGTACTTC
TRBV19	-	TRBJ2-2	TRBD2	CASSLPLAGGAGELFF	TGTGCCAGTAGTCTGCCTCTAGCGGGAGGCGCCGGGGAGCTGTTTTTT
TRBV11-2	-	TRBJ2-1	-	CASRFAGLSYNEQFF	TGTGCCAGCAGATTCGCGGGACTTTCCTACAATGAGCAGTTCTTC
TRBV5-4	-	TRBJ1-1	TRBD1	CASSPPGQLKNTEAFF	TGTGCCAGCAGCCCTCCGGGACAGCTGAAAAACACTGAAGCTTTCTTT
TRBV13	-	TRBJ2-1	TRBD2	CASSGVLAGRDEQFF	TGTGCCAGCAGCGGCGTCCTAGCGGGACGGGATGAGCAGTTCTTC
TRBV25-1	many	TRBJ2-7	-	CASSQQGSYEQYF	TGTGCCAGCAGTCAACAGGGTTCCTACGAGCAGTACTTC
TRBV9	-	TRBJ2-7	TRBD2	CASSPDPGLAGEQYF	TGTGCCAGCAGCCCCGATCCGGGACTAGCGGGAGAACAGTACTTC
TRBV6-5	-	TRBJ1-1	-	CASSLPGVVTEAFF	TGTGCCAGCAGTCTCCCAGGGGTTGTCACTGAAGCTTTCTTT
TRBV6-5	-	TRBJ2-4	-	CASSRMQGLNIQYF	TGTGCCAGCAGTCGAATGCAGGGGCTAAACATTCAGTACTTC
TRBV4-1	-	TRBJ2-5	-	CASSQDWSDQETQYF	TGCGCCAGCAGCCAAGATTGGAGCGACCAAGAGACCCAGTACTTC
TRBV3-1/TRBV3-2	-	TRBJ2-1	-	CASSQDLGEIRGNEQFF	TGTGCCAGCAGCCAAGATTTGGGGGAGATCAGGGGTAATGAGCAGTTCTTC
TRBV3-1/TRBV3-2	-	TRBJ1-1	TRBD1	CASSLRTGMNTEAFF	TGTGCCAGCAGCCTCCGGACAGGAATGAACACTGAAGCTTTCTTT
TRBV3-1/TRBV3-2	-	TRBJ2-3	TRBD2	CASSQGTSGPVDTQYF	TGTGCCAGCAGCCAAGGTACTAGCGGCCCTGTCGATACGCAGTATTTT
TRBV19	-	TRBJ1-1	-	CASSILDILMNTEAFF	TGTGCCAGTAGTATATTGGACATACTCATGAACACTGAAGCTTTCTTT
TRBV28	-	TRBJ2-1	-	CASSSTGRKYNEQFF	TGTGCCAGCAGTTCCACCGGGAGAAAATACAATGAGCAGTTCTTC
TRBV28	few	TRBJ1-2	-	CASSSTGGAGYGYTF	TGTGCCAGCAGTTCTACCGGGGGGGCGGGATATGGCTACACCTTC
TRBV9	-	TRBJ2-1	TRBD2	CASSTRTSPNEQFF	TGTGCCAGCAGCACGAGGACTAGCCCAAATGAGCAGTTCTTC
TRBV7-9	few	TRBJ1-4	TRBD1	CASSLRQGATNEKLFF	TGTGCCAGCAGCCTCAGACAGGGGGCAACTAATGAAAAACTGTTTTTT
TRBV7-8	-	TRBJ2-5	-	CASSLAPGAETQYF	TGTGCCAGCAGCTTAGCACCGGGAGCAGAGACCCAGTACTTC
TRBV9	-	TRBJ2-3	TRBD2	CASSVASGRESDTQYF	TGTGCCAGCAGCGTAGCTAGCGGGAGAGAGTCAGATACGCAGTATTTT
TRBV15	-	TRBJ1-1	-	CATMGQGLKGTYMNTEAFF	TGTGCCACCATGGGGCAGGGCCTCAAGGGTACTTACATGAACACTGAAGCTTTCTTT
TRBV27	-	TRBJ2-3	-	CASSYGASRNLDTQYF	TGTGCCAGCAGTTATGGGGCCTCAAGGAACTTAGATACGCAGTATTTT
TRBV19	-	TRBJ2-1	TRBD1	CASRPPGTGNEQFF	TGTGCCAGCCGTCCTCCCGGGACAGGAAATGAGCAGTTCTTC
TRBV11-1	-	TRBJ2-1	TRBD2	CASSLAQGGGSSYNEQFF	TGTGCCAGCAGCTTAGCGCAGGGCGGCGGGAGCTCCTACAATGAGCAGTTCTTC
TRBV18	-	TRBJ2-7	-	CASSPDSLSYEQYF	TGTGCCAGCTCTCCCGACAGTCTCTCCTACGAGCAGTACTTC
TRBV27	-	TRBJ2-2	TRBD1	CASSSRDRNTGELFF	TGTGCCAGCAGTTCCCGGGACAGAAACACCGGGGAGCTGTTTTTT
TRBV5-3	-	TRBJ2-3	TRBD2	CARSILAGGATDTQYF	TGTGCCAGAAGCATCCTAGCGGGAGGAGCGACAGATACGCAGTATTTT
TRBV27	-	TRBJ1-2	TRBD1	CASSLATGDGYTF	TGTGCCAGCAGTTTAGCGACAGGGGATGGCTACACCTTC